The present TCR beta chain was sequenced within a study of long-term antiretroviral therapy in people with HIV. Running of the v3.0 immunoSEQ assay took place at survey level. Data came from immunoSEQ multiplex PCR; TCRdb stores just in-frame clones and leaves some out. The repertoire holds more than 25,000 clones, with around 85% as singletons. The CDR3 has 14 amino acids. Germline V gene lookup returns CDR1 SGHTA and CDR2 FQGTGA. V gave up 7 bases and J gave up 0 bases, with 10 bases separating them. The sequencing here drew on unsorted PBMCs, taken around 5 years before starting antiretroviral therapy. The genes are TRBV7-3 and TRBJ1-5; no firm D call. The receptor's source is a middle-aged man with HIV. The CDR3 is CASTLPYSNQPQHF. The CDR3 DNA is TGTGCCAGCACCCTACCTTATAGCAATCAGCCCCAGCATTTT.